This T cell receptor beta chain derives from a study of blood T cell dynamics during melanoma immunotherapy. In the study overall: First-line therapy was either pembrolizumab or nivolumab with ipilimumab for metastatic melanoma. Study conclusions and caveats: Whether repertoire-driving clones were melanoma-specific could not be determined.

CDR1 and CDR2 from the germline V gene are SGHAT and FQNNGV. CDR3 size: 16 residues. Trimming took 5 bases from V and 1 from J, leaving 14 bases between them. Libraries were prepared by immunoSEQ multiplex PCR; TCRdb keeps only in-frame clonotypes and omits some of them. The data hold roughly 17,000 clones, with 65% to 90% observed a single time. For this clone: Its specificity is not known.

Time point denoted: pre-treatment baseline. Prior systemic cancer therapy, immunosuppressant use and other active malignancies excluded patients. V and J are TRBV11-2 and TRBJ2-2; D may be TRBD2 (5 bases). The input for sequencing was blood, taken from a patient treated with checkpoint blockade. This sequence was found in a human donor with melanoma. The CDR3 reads CASSPLSGRNTGELFF. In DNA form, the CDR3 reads TGTGCCAGCAGCCCCCTCAGCGGAAGGAACACCGGGGAGCTGTTTTTT.